These T cell receptor beta chains were read from a single sample in a study of OX40 agonist ivuxolimab in advanced cancers. Here immunoSEQ multiplex PCR was the method, and the copy in TCRdb shows in-frame clones only, minus some. The sample yields about 62,000 clones, roughly 90% seen once. This specimen consisted of CD4+ or CD8+ T cells sorted from blood, obtained in a trial of the OX40 agonist ivuxolimab. All receptors come from an adult with an advanced solid tumor such as melanoma, head and neck, liver or kidney cancer. CDR3s include the opening cysteine and the closing phenylalanine or tryptophan. A D gene is named only where the DNA matches it firmly. The size of a clone is reported for some rows only, either as once, few or many, or as a class for expanded clones.

abundance	v_gene	j_gene	d_gene	CDR3nt	CDR3aa
once	TRBV6-1	TRBJ1-1	TRBD1	TGTGCCAGCAGTCCAAGACAGGGGGCGAGAACTGAAGCTTTCTTT	CASSPRQGARTEAFF
-	TRBV14	TRBJ2-2	TRBD1	TGTGCCAGCAGCCAAGGACAGGGGGACGGGGAGCTGTTTTTT	CASSQGQGDGELFF
-	TRBV5-4	TRBJ2-3	-	TGTGCCAGCAGCTTTGAGCGCGGTGATACGCAGTATTTT	CASSFERGDTQYF
-	TRBV4-2	TRBJ2-3	-	TGTGCCAGCAGCCGCGAACTCACAGATACGCAGTATTTT	CASSRELTDTQYF
few	TRBV30	TRBJ1-5	TRBD1	TGTGCCTGGAAAGGGCAGGGGGACCAGCCCCAGCATTTT	CAWKGQGDQPQHF
-	TRBV19	TRBJ2-7	-	TGTGCCAGCCGGGGAACAGCCCTCCCTACTGTCGAGCAGTACTTC	CASRGTALPTVEQYF
-	TRBV2	TRBJ1-2	-	TGTGCCAGCAGTCCACGCCGGGACAACTATGGCTACACCTTC	CASSPRRDNYGYTF
-	TRBV27	TRBJ2-2	TRBD2	TGTGCCAGCAGTTTATTGACGGGAGGGACCGGGGAGCTGTTTTTT	CASSLLTGGTGELFF
few	TRBV18	TRBJ1-4	-	TGTGCCAGCTCGCCACTTGCAACTAATGAAAAACTGTTTTTT	CASSPLATNEKLFF
-	TRBV5-4	TRBJ1-1	TRBD1	TGTGCCAGCAGCCGGGACAGACCCATGAACACTGAAGCTTTCTTT	CASSRDRPMNTEAFF
-	TRBV9	TRBJ1-6	-	TGTGCCAGCAGCGAGTGGGGGAATTCACCCCTCCACTTT	CASSEWGNSPLHF
once	TRBV19	TRBJ1-3	-	TGTGCCAGCAAGGAGAAAACTGGAAACACCATATATTTT	CASKEKTGNTIYF
-	TRBV7-8	TRBJ1-2	TRBD1	TGTGCCAGCAGCAAAAGACAGGGGGACCGTGGCTACACCTTC	CASSKRQGDRGYTF
-	TRBV6-1	TRBJ1-1	-	TGTGCCAGCTCGCCGCAAATGAACACTGAAGCTTTCTTT	CASSPQMNTEAFF
-	TRBV15	TRBJ2-4	-	TGTGCCACCAGCAGAGATAGGACAGCCAAAAACATTCAGTACTTC	CATSRDRTAKNIQYF
-	TRBV19	TRBJ2-5	-	TGTGCCAGTAGCCTTAACCAGGGCACAGAGACCCAGTACTTC	CASSLNQGTETQYF
-	TRBV5-6	TRBJ1-5	TRBD1	TGTGCCAGCAGCTTGGCCGTGACAGGGGGCCTCAATCAGCCCCAGCATTTT	CASSLAVTGGLNQPQHF
-	TRBV4-1	TRBJ2-1	TRBD2	TGCGCCAGCAGCCAAGATTTGGGGGGGGCCTACAATGAGCAGTTCTTC	CASSQDLGGAYNEQFF
once	TRBV19	TRBJ2-2	-	TGTGCCAGTAGCATGCTTGGACAGCCGAACACCGGGGAGCTGTTTTTT	CASSMLGQPNTGELFF
-	TRBV6-1	TRBJ2-7	TRBD2	TGTGCCAGCAGTGTCCAAGGCGGGGGGGTGGAGCAGTACTTC	CASSVQGGGVEQYF
-	TRBV11-3	TRBJ2-3	-	TGTGCCAGCAGCTTAGTCTCCGTCGATACGCAGTATTTT	CASSLVSVDTQYF
-	TRBV11-3	TRBJ1-1	-	TGTGCCGGCAAACCTTACGCCGGGCTGAACACTGAAGCTTTCTTT	CAGKPYAGLNTEAFF
-	TRBV9	TRBJ1-3	-	TGTGCCAGCAGCCCCACCGAGGGTGTCGGAAACACCATATATTTT	CASSPTEGVGNTIYF
-	TRBV27	TRBJ2-5	TRBD1	TGTGCCAGCAGTCAGAACCAGGGGGTCCCAGGAGTCCAGTACTTC	CASSQNQGVPGVQYF
-	TRBV11-2	TRBJ2-1	TRBD1	TGTGCCAGCAGCCCACCGGACAGGCCAAGAGGCAATGAGCAGTTCTTC	CASSPPDRPRGNEQFF
few	TRBV6-1	TRBJ2-7	-	TGTGCCAGCAGTGAAAAGGGGGTGGGAGAGCAGTACTTC	CASSEKGVGEQYF
-	TRBV5-6	TRBJ2-7	-	TGTGCCAGCAGCTTATTCGCGGATCCCATTGACGAGCAGTACTTC	CASSLFADPIDEQYF
once	TRBV5-8	TRBJ2-4	TRBD1	TGTGCCAGCAGCTTGGCCGGTGGACAGGGAAAAAACATTCAGTACTTC	CASSLAGGQGKNIQYF
-	TRBV4-2	TRBJ2-5	-	TGTGCCAGCAGCCAATCCGCGGGGCTTGGGGAGACCCAGTACTTC	CASSQSAGLGETQYF
once	TRBV11-2	TRBJ2-7	-	TGTGCCAGCAGCCAGGATTCCCTGGGCCGGCAGTACTTC	CASSQDSLGRQYF
once	TRBV9	TRBJ2-7	TRBD1	TGTGCCAGCAGCCCTCGACAGGGTACGACCGTCTACGAGCAGTACTTC	CASSPRQGTTVYEQYF
-	TRBV25-1	TRBJ1-1	-	TGTGCCAGCACGGAAGGGATAGGAGGCGCTTTCTTT	CASTEGIGGAFF
-	TRBV6-6	TRBJ2-1	TRBD2	TGTGCCAGCCGAGATAGCGGGACCCCTGCCAATGAGCAGTTCTTC	CASRDSGTPANEQFF
-	TRBV6-5	TRBJ1-5	-	TGTGCCAGCAGTTACGACAGAAACAATCAGCCCCAGCATTTT	CASSYDRNNQPQHF
-	TRBV30	TRBJ1-2	-	TGTGCCTGGAGTCACGGAGGGGAGGGCTACACCTTC	CAWSHGGEGYTF
-	TRBV30	TRBJ2-3	-	TGTGCCTGGTCTAACAAAGGTTTCGCAGATACGCAGTATTTT	CAWSNKGFADTQYF
-	TRBV18	TRBJ1-1	-	TGTGCCAGCTCACCGATGGAGGGTTCGGGAACTTTCTTT	CASSPMEGSGTFF
-	TRBV7-2	TRBJ2-3	-	TGTGCCAGCAGCTTAGGTCTAGATGGTACGCAGTATTTT	CASSLGLDGTQYF
-	TRBV6-5	TRBJ1-2	TRBD1	TGTGCCAGCAGGGCCGGGACAGGGGTCTATGGCTACACCTTC	CASRAGTGVYGYTF
-	TRBV27	TRBJ2-1	-	TGTGCCAGCAGTTTATTCGACCGCCCGTACAATGAGCAGTTCTTC	CASSLFDRPYNEQFF
-	TRBV10-1	TRBJ1-1	-	TGCGCCAGCGTTGACCCTTCGAACACTGAAGCTTTCTTT	CASVDPSNTEAFF
once	TRBV10-1	TRBJ1-4	-	TGCGCCACCTCACGGGGTGGCCAGGGCGAAGAAAAACTGTTTTTT	CATSRGGQGEEKLFF
-	TRBV5-6	TRBJ2-7	TRBD2	TGTGCCAGCAGCTACGGGACTAGCGGTTCCTACGAGCAGTACTTC	CASSYGTSGSYEQYF
-	TRBV12-2	TRBJ2-7	-	TGTGCAAGTCGAGAGACAGGGGGCGGCTACGAGCAGTACTTC	CASRETGGGYEQYF
-	TRBV18	TRBJ2-5	TRBD1	TGTGCCAGCTCACCAGGGACAGGGGGTGAAGAGACCCAGTACTTC	CASSPGTGGEETQYF
-	TRBV4-1	TRBJ2-2	-	TGCGCCAGCAGCCAAGATGCGGGAATAGCGGCGAACACCGGGGAGCTGTTTTTT	CASSQDAGIAANTGELFF
-	TRBV6-5	TRBJ2-3	-	TGTGCCAGCAGTGCAGGGGTTAGGGCAGATACGCAGTATTTT	CASSAGVRADTQYF